Shown below are 2 T cell receptor beta chains from a single sample sequenced in a study of T-cell memory formation after mild COVID-19. MiXCR, run by TCRdb on the 5' RACE reads, gives a single entry per CDR3 protein. This sample has under 600,000 distinct CDR3 sequences, with roughly 21% found just once. Material for sequencing was PBMCs or a T cell subset sorted from them (not recorded which). The receptors were sampled from an adult woman who had mild COVID-19 (a few samples of this study predate the infection). Cell type and time point are not known.

The chain carries TRBV20-1 and TRBJ2-5; D remains unclear. CDR1 is DFQATT, CDR2 SNEGSKA, per germline (reference sequence). Trimming removed 1 base from V and 5 bases from J, with 14 bases in between. The CDR3 covers 14 residues. CDR3 sequence: CSARGLLLVETQYF. The DNA of the CDR3 is TGCAGTGCTAGAGGGTTACTGCTTGTGGAGACCCAGTACTTC.

This clonotype appeared many times. The gene calls are TRBV7-9 and TRBJ2-3, with D perhaps being TRBD1 or TRBD2 (6 bases each). The germline V gene encodes CDR1 SEHNR and CDR2 FQNEAQ (reference sequence). The CDR3 loop spans 13 amino acids. Trimming pared 0 bases from V and 10 bases from J, leaving 11 bases between. The CDR3 DNA sequence: TGTGCCAGCAGCTTAGCGGGGGGCCATCCGCAGTATTTT. This sequence encodes CASSLAGGHPQYF.